One sample yielded the 5 T cell receptor beta chains listed below, sequenced in a study of CD8 T cells in Susac syndrome. cDNA came from approximately 0.5 to 1 ug RNA primed by random hexamers. In TCRdb, the immunoSEQ multiplex PCR reads were re-called with MiXCR into one record per CDR3 protein. The profile shows 200,000 to 250,000 distinct CDR3 sequences, roughly 94% of them singletons. Sequencing used CD4+ T cells from PBMCs. All receptors come from a human donor with multiple sclerosis.

The chain is built from TRBV27 and TRBJ2-6; TRBD1 is a possible D gene (6 bases). The CDR3 runs 17 residues. Trimming shortened V by 9 bases and J by 0 bases, and 18 bases separated the two germline ends. CDR1 and CDR2 (germline): MNHEY, SMNVEV (reference sequence). CDR3 loop: CASSRGRPFSGANVLTF. Written as DNA, the CDR3 is TGTGCCAGTTCCAGGGGCAGGCCTTTCTCTGGGGCCAACGTCCTGACTTTC.

This clonotype was detected only a few times. V and J are TRBV28 and TRBJ2-3, with a weak D call TRBD2 (6 bases). This CDR3 comprises 13 residues. V was pared by 6 bases and J by 3 bases, with 10 bases between. In germline, CDR1 is MDHEN, CDR2 SYDVKM. The chain's CDR3 is CASRGGATDTQYF. CDR3 DNA sequence: TGTGCCAGCAGGGGGGGAGCGACAGATACGCAGTATTTT.

V and J are TRBV5-6 and TRBJ2-7; the D gene is possibly TRBD2 (5 bases). CDR1 and CDR2 (germline): SGHDT, YYEEEE. The CDR3 runs to 16 residues. The V end lost 2 bases, the J end lost 3 bases, and 18 bases lay between the germline ends. The DNA of the CDR3 is TGTGCCAGCAGCTTACGGGGAGACCTGTTATACTACGAGCAGTACTTC. As protein: CASSLRGDLLYYEQYF.

This clonotype is a singleton in its sample. The chain has TRBV12-3 or TRBV12-4 and TRBJ2-1; TRBD1 matches 8 bases. The CDR3 length is 17 residues. Trimming removed 3 bases from V and 10 bases from J; junction bases left unmatched: 17. The CDR3 loop is CASSFPRTGKYLSEQFF. The CDR3 DNA reads as TGTGCCAGCAGTTTCCCTAGGACAGGGAAATATTTAAGCGAGCAGTTCTTC.

The chain recombines TRBV10-3 with TRBJ2-1; TRBD1 matches 9 bases. The V and J ends lost 7 bases and 9 bases, in that order; junction bases with no gene match: 7. The CDR3 extends over 13 amino acids. Per the germline V gene, CDR1 is ENHRY and CDR2 is SYGVKD. The CDR3: CAITPGQGGEQFF. The CDR3 coding sequence is TGTGCCATCACTCCGGGACAGGGAGGTGAGCAGTTCTTC.